This T cell receptor (beta chain) was sequenced during a study of post-analysis software for immune sequencing data. Findings and caveats of the study: Included in a set of five TRBV segments more frequent in patients than controls were TRBV5-6, TRBV5-1 and TRBV20-1.

Notes on this clonotype: Its antigen remains unidentified.

Unique molecular identifiers featured in each of the TCR beta cDNA libraries. TCRdb reprocessed the PCR reads via MiXCR and lists one record per CDR3 protein. The sample carries 750,000 to 950,000 distinct CDR3 sequences, approximately 53% recorded once. With 3 bases removed from V and 4 bases from J, the gap between germline ends came to 12 bases. Looked up from germline, CDR1 is SGDLS and CDR2 is YYNGEE. The CDR3 loop spans 14 amino acids. The receptor comes from a girl aged 5 to 17 with multiple sclerosis. V is TRBV9 and J is TRBJ2-3; perhaps TRBD2 as D (6 bases). Sequenced material: blood. The DNA for the CDR3 is TGTGCCAGCAGCGGGACTACAAACGCAGATACGCAGTATTTT. As protein: CASSGTTNADTQYF. Looking up the rest from reference TRBV9 and TRBJ2-3 gives the full variable domain: DSGVTQTPKHLITATGQRVTLRCSPRSGDLSVYWYQQSLDQGLQFLIQYYNGEERAKGNILERFSAQQFPDLHSELNLSSLELGDSALYFCASSGTTNADTQYFGPGTRLTVL.